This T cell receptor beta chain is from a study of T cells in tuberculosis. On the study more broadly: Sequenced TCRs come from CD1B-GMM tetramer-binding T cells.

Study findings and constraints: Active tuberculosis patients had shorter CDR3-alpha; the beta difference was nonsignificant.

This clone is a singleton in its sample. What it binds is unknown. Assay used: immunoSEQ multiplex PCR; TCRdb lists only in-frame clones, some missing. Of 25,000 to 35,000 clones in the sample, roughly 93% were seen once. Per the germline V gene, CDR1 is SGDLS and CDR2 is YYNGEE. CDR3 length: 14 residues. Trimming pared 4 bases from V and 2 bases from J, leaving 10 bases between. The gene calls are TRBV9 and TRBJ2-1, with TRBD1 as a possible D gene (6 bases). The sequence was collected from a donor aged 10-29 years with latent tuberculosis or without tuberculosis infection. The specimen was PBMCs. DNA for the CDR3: TGTGCCAGCAGCCCTGGGACAACCTACAATGAGCAGTTCTTC. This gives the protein CASSPGTTYNEQFF. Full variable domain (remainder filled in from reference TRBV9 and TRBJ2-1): DSGVTQTPKHLITATGQRVTLRCSPRSGDLSVYWYQQSLDQGLQFLIQYYNGEERAKGNILERFSAQQFPDLHSELNLSSLELGDSALYFCASSPGTTYNEQFFGPGTRLTVL.